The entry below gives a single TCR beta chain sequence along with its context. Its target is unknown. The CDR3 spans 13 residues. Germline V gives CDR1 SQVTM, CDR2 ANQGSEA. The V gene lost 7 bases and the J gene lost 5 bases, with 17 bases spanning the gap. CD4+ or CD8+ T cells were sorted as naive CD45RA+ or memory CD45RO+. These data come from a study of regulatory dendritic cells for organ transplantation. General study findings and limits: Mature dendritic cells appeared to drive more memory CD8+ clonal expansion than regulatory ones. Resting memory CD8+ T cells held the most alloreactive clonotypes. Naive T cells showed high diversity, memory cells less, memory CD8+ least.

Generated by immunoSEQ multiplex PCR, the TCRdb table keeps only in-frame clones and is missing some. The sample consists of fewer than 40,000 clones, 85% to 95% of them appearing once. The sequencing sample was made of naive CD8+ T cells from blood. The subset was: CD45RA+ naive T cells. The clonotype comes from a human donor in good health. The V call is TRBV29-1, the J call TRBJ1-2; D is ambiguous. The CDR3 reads CSAMVDRGYGYTF. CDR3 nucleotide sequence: TGCAGCGCCATGGTCGACCGAGGATATGGCTACACCTTC.